This T cell receptor (beta chain) was documented in a study of shared clonotypes between healthy human individuals. Study conclusions and caveats: Deeper or shallower sequencing was expected to change how clonotypes are shared among donors.

Loaded into unsorted PBMC replicate PCRs was around 300 ng DNA, some 30,000 T cell genomes. Sequencing on ten immunoSEQ deep assay plates was performed for unsorted PBMC DNA. Data came from immunoSEQ multiplex PCR; TCRdb stores just in-frame clones and leaves some out. The sample lists roughly 490,000 clones, roughly 85% occurring once. Those who donated, Caucasian adults without exception, all lived in Nashville, Tennessee. There are a few counts of this clone. As yet, its antigen is unknown. In germline, CDR1 is SGHTA, CDR2 FQGNSA. Trimming removed 5 bases from V and 7 bases from J; junction bases left unmatched: 10. The CDR3 has 15 residues.

The sequenced sample was PBMCs. The chain recombines TRBV7-2 with TRBJ1-5, with TRBD1 identical over 8 bases. The sequence was collected from a woman aged 40 to 50 in good health. Some clones in this sample may be carry-over from other donors' samples. The CDR3 DNA reads as TGTGCCAGCAGCCCCCGGACAGGGAGTGGGCAGCCCCAGCATTTT. As protein: CASSPRTGSGQPQHF. The full variable domain, in which reference TRBV7-2 and TRBJ1-5 provide the parts outside the CDR3, is GAGVSQSPSNKVTEKGKDVELRCDPISGHTALYWYRQSLGQGLEFLIYFQGNSAPDKSGLPSDRFSAERTGGSVSTLTIQRTQQEDSAVYLCASSPRTGSGQPQHFGDGTRLSIL.